Presented here are 13 T cell receptor beta chains from one specimen sequenced in a study of control samples from healthy donors and cancer patients. This table comes from immunoSEQ multiplex PCR, and its TCRdb copy is limited to in-frame clones, with some not included. The data contain approximately 170,000 clones, roughly 89% of them seen just once; the ten biggest clones take up 1.5%. Input material: blood. These receptors came from a young woman in good health.

This chain uses TRBV9 with TRBJ2-7, with TRBD1 matching 10 bases. The V and J ends lost 2 bases and 2 bases, in that order; junction bases with no gene match: 1. CDR3 length: 14 amino acids. In germline, CDR1 is SGDLS, CDR2 YYNGEE. The CDR3, as DNA: TGTGCCAGCAGCGTGGGACAGGGGACCTACGAGCAGTACTTC. This codes for CASSVGQGTYEQYF.

The gene calls are TRBV6-6 and TRBJ2-2; 9 bases match TRBD1. This CDR3 comprises 15 residues. From germline, CDR1 is MNHNY and CDR2 SVGAGI (reference sequence). Germline trimming cut 2 bases from V and 5 bases from J; bases unmatched to any gene: 3. CDR3 DNA sequence: TGTGCCAGCAGTTACGGACAGGGGATAACCGGGGAGCTGTTTTTT. Translation: CASSYGQGITGELFF.

CDR3 DNA: TGTGCCAGCAGTTACTCGAGGACAGGGGTCTATGGCTACACCTTC. Protein: CASSYSRTGVYGYTF. V gene TRBV6-5 combines with J gene TRBJ1-2, with 9 bases lining up with TRBD1. The CDR3 has 15 residues. After removal of 0 bases from V and 4 bases from J, the junction contained 3 bases not matched to a gene. Per the germline V gene, CDR1 is MNHEY and CDR2 is SVGAGI.

About this clone itself: Other DNA sequences from this sample encode an identical CDR3 as well. The chain couples TRBV15 to TRBJ1-3, with D tentatively TRBD1 (6 bases). CDR1 LNHNV and CDR2 YYDKDF come from the germline V gene (reference sequence). V lost 0 bases and J 4 bases, leaving 10 bases between the germline ends. The CDR3 has 15 residues. CDR3 DNA: TGTGCCACCAGCAGAGATCGGGGGCTGGGAAACACCATATATTTT. As protein: CATSRDRGLGNTIYF.

This chain uses TRBV7-9 with TRBJ1-4; no clear D. V was shortened by 5 bases and J by 8 bases, with 12 bases between the two germline ends. The CDR3 is made up of 13 amino acids. Germline V lookup: CDR1 SEHNR, CDR2 FQNEAQ (reference sequence). DNA of the CDR3: TGTGCCAGCAGCCCCGGGTGGACCGAAAAACTGTTTTTT. Protein sequence: CASSPGWTEKLFF. Using reference TRBV7-9 and TRBJ1-4 for the parts outside the CDR3, the full variable domain is DTGVSQNPRHKITKRGQNVTFRCDPISEHNRLYWYRQTLGQGPEFLTYFQNEAQLEKSRLLSDRFSAERPKGSFSTLEIQRTEQGDSAMYLCASSPGWTEKLFFGSGTQLSVL.

The V call is TRBV30, the J call TRBJ2-1; TRBD2 matches at 7 bases. V shed 2 bases and J 2 bases; nucleotides not matched to a gene: 6. This CDR3 spans 15 amino acids. Germline V gives CDR1 GTSNPN, CDR2 SVGIG (reference sequence). The CDR3 coding sequence is TGTGCCTGGAGTCGCGGGGGAGGGCCCTACAATGAGCAGTTCTTC. Amino acid sequence: CAWSRGGGPYNEQFF.

V usage is TRBV6-1 and J usage is TRBJ2-3, with 14 bases matching TRBD2. The germline CDR1 and CDR2 sequences are MNHNS and SASEGT. CDR3 size: 16 residues. The trim removed 3 bases at V and 2 bases at J, leaving 1 base unmatched. The CDR3 DNA is TGTGCCAGCAGTGAGACTAGCGGGGGGGCCACAGATACGCAGTATTTT. Residues: CASSETSGGATDTQYF.

This chain connects TRBV6-6 to TRBJ1-3; D uncertain. This CDR3 has 14 amino acids. Looked up from germline, CDR1 is MNHNY and CDR2 is SVGAGI (reference sequence). V lost 6 bases to trimming and J lost 4 bases, with 13 bases between them. CDR3 nucleotide sequence: TGTGCCAGCAGGACCGACTATAGGGGAAACACCATATATTTT. Encoded protein: CASRTDYRGNTIYF.

The chain employs TRBV19 and TRBJ1-4; 8 bases are shared with TRBD1. This CDR3 comprises 14 residues. V gave up 5 bases and J gave up 4 bases; unmatched junction bases: 3. Germline V gene data show CDR1 as LNHDA and CDR2 as SQIVND (reference sequence). The CDR3 coding sequence is TGTGCCAGTAGTCCCGACAGGGGTAATGAAAAACTGTTTTTT. Translating gives CASSPDRGNEKLFF.

The rearrangement links TRBV6-1 to TRBJ1-2; D may be TRBD1 (6 bases). Deletions cut 0 bases from V and 4 bases from J, with 12 bases between. CDR3 size: 15 residues. Per germline, CDR1 MNHNS and CDR2 SASEGT. CDR3 residues: CASSEAFRGAYGYTF. CDR3 DNA sequence: TGTGCCAGCAGTGAAGCTTTTCGGGGGGCCTATGGCTACACCTTC.

The J gene is TRBJ2-3, the V gene TRBV6-1, with D perhaps being TRBD1 or TRBD2 (5 bases each). The CDR3 is 15 amino acids. CDR1 and CDR2 from the germline V gene are MNHNS and SASEGT. V lost 3 bases and J lost 2, with 12 bases in between. The CDR3 spells CASSETRGATDTQYF. CDR3 DNA sequence: TGTGCCAGCAGTGAGACGAGGGGAGCCACAGATACGCAGTATTTT.

The chain has TRBV2 and TRBJ1-1; no clear D gene. V lost 4 bases, J lost 1 base, and 4 bases lay in between. CDR3 length: 12 residues. The V gene's germline CDR1 is SNHLY and CDR2 FYNNEI. The CDR3 nucleotides are TGTGCCAGCAGTGGACAGAACACTGAAGCTTTCTTT. It is translated as CASSGQNTEAFF.

Of note for this clone: The identical CDR3 is also encoded by other nucleotide sequences in the sample. The chain couples TRBV9 to TRBJ2-3; 8 bases match TRBD2. This CDR3 is built from 16 residues. Germline CDR1 SGDLS, CDR2 YYNGEE. V was pared by 0 bases and J by 0 bases, with 3 bases of the junction left unmatched. CDR3 protein: CASSVGPSGSTDTQYF. The DNA for the CDR3 is TGTGCCAGCAGCGTAGGACCTAGCGGGAGCACAGATACGCAGTATTTT. The whole variable domain, remainder taken from reference TRBV9 and TRBJ2-3, is DSGVTQTPKHLITATGQRVTLRCSPRSGDLSVYWYQQSLDQGLQFLIQYYNGEERAKGNILERFSAQQFPDLHSELNLSSLELGDSALYFCASSVGPSGSTDTQYFGPGTRLTVL.